Presented here are 25 T cell receptor beta chains from one specimen sequenced in a study of blood T cell repertoires in COVID-19. The repertoire was sequenced with immunoSEQ multiplex PCR; TCRdb's copy has only in-frame clones and lacks some. The sample lists a few hundred thousand clones; under 90% were seen once. The sample comprised PBMCs or T cells enriched from blood (not recorded which). The receptor set was obtained from a woman in her twenties or thirties who had recovered from COVID-19.

The sample holds a few counts of this clone. The chain recombines TRBV6-4 with TRBJ1-2; 7 positions match TRBD1. The CDR3 is made up of 13 amino acids. The V and J ends lost 6 bases and 8 bases, in that order; junction bases with no gene match: 9. Germline V gene data show CDR1 as MRHNA and CDR2 as SNTAGT. CDR3 protein: CASSRTTGNGYTF. In nucleotides, the CDR3 is TGTGCCAGCAGCCGAACGACAGGGAACGGCTACACCTTC.

The CDR3 is CASSFPPGQGLGGYTF. CDR3 DNA: TGTGCCAGCAGTTTTCCCCCGGGACAGGGATTGGGAGGCTACACCTTC. The chain joins TRBV28 to TRBJ1-2, with 9 bases lining up with TRBD1. The CDR3 is made up of 16 amino acids. The trim removed 3 bases at V and 8 bases at J, leaving 13 bases unmatched. CDR1 MDHEN and CDR2 SYDVKM come from the germline V gene.

The chain is built from TRBV18 and TRBJ2-3; D gene ambiguous. CDR3 length: 15 residues. The germline V gene has CDR1 KGHSH and CDR2 LQKENI. Trimming removed 5 bases at V and 2 bases at J, with 14 bases between. The CDR3 bases are TGTGCCAGCTCAGGCAACCGGGTTACCACAGATACGCAGTATTTT. This sequence encodes CASSGNRVTTDTQYF.

The chain combines TRBV9 with TRBJ2-3; tentative D call: TRBD2 (5 bases). This CDR3 has 16 amino acids. Germline CDR1 SGDLS, CDR2 YYNGEE. The V end was cut by 0 bases, the J end by 6 bases, with 17 bases between. In DNA, the CDR3 is TGTGCCAGCAGCGTAGTGCATGGTGGTCCGGGGGATACGCAGTATTTT. Amino acids: CASSVVHGGPGDTQYF.

A single count supports this clone. The genes are TRBV7-2 and TRBJ1-5; D is uncertain. CDR1 and CDR2 (germline): SGHTA, FQGNSA. This CDR3 is 13 amino acids long. With 2 bases removed from V and 9 bases from J, the gap between germline ends came to 11 bases. This chain's CDR3 is CASSLTGPPPQHF. CDR3 bases: TGTGCCAGCAGCTTAACGGGTCCCCCGCCCCAGCATTTT.

This sequence joins TRBV7-2 and TRBJ1-6; D is uncertain. The CDR3 is 17 residues long. The V end lost 1 base, the J end lost 4 bases, and 14 bases lay between the germline ends. Germline V gives CDR1 SGHTA, CDR2 FQGNSA. CDR3 protein: CASSLVYRGGYNSPLHF. The CDR3 region has the DNA TGTGCCAGCAGCTTAGTTTACCGGGGAGGGTATAATTCACCCCTCCACTTT.

This sequence joins TRBV5-1 and TRBJ2-2; 8 bases agree with TRBD2. This CDR3 contains 15 residues. The ends lost 9 bases at V and 7 bases at J; junction bases unmatched: 14. Germline CDR1 SGHRS, CDR2 YFSETQ. The CDR3 sequence is CATSNSGSGNGELFF. As DNA, the CDR3 is TGCGCCACCTCGAACAGCGGGAGCGGAAACGGGGAGCTGTTTTTT.

The rearrangement joins TRBV11-3 to TRBJ1-2; D is uncertain. This CDR3 is built from 13 residues. Trimming took off 8 bases at V and 8 bases at J, with 18 bases between the two ends. In germline, CDR1 is SGHNT, CDR2 YENEEA. The CDR3 region is CASRRDKLDGYTF. CDR3 nucleotide sequence: TGTGCCAGCCGACGGGATAAGTTGGACGGCTACACCTTC.

The chain uses TRBV5-6 and TRBJ1-1; D unresolved. The germline V gene encodes CDR1 SGHDT and CDR2 YYEEEE. This CDR3 is built from 16 residues. V was shortened by 2 bases and J by 1 base, with 15 bases between the two germline ends. Here the CDR3 reads CASSLSLVSGNTEAFF. DNA of the CDR3: TGTGCCAGCAGCTTATCACTCGTCTCCGGGAACACTGAAGCTTTCTTT.

The DNA for the CDR3 is TGTGCCAGCAGACGAACAGGGGGCAACGAAAAACTGTTTTTT. Its protein product is CASRRTGGNEKLFF. The chain is built from TRBV5-4 and TRBJ1-4; 9 positions match TRBD1. CDR3 length equals 14 residues. The germline gives CDR1 SGHNT, CDR2 YYREEE (reference sequence). J gave up 8 bases and V 5 bases, and 7 bases lay outside the gene matches.

With regard to this clone: Other DNA sequences from this sample encode an identical CDR3 as well. The chain uses TRBV28 and TRBJ2-5, with TRBD2 matching 8 bases. Germline V CDR1 and CDR2: MDHEN, SYDVKM. V shed 3 bases, J shed 3 bases, and the junction held 6 bases outside the gene matches. CDR3 length equals 15 residues. The CDR3 here is CASSFGLAGKETQYF. CDR3 nucleotides: TGTGCCAGCAGTTTTGGTTTAGCGGGAAAAGAGACCCAGTACTTC.

This chain joins TRBV5-1 and TRBJ2-7; 7 positions match TRBD2. The CDR3 spans 16 residues. Losses at the gene ends were 4 bases for V and 2 bases for J; bases not matched to a gene: 12. Germline values: CDR1 SGHRS, CDR2 YFSETQ. The DNA for the CDR3 is TGCGCCAGCAGCCCTTCCCCCCGGGGGGAGGCCTACGAGCAGTACTTC. It codes for CASSPSPRGEAYEQYF.

The V and J genes are TRBV5-1 and TRBJ2-7; 10 bases agree with TRBD1. Germline CDR1 reads SGHRS; CDR2 reads YFSETQ. The CDR3 sequence is 14 residues long. V dropped 4 bases and J dropped 5; count of bases not matched to a gene: 6. The CDR3 coding sequence is TGCGCCAGCAGCCAGGACAGGGGGGTCGACGAGCAGTACTTC. As protein: CASSQDRGVDEQYF. Together with reference TRBV5-1 and TRBJ2-7, the CDR3 gives the full variable domain: KAGVTQTPRYLIKTRGQQVTLSCSPISGHRSVSWYQQTPGQGLQFLFEYFSETQRNKGNFPGRFSGRQFSNSRSEMNVSTLELGDSALYLCASSQDRGVDEQYFGPGTRLTVT.

The chain combines TRBV5-8 with TRBJ1-4; D is unclear. The CDR3 totals 13 residues. In germline, CDR1 is SGHTS, CDR2 YDEGEE. V dropped 5 bases and J dropped 3 bases, with 8 bases sitting between them. CDR3 protein: CASRAAANEKLFF. CDR3 coding DNA: TGTGCCAGCAGGGCAGCGGCTAATGAAAAACTGTTTTTT. Full variable domain (outside the CDR3, taken from reference TRBV5-8 and TRBJ1-4): EAGVTQSPTHLIKTRGQQATLRCSPISGHTSVYWYQQALGLGLQFLLWYDEGEERNRGNFPPRFSGRQFPNYSSELNVNALELEDSALYLCASRAAANEKLFFGSGTQLSVL.

The chain combines TRBV6-5 with TRBJ2-3, with 7 bases that match TRBD2. The CDR3 runs 14 residues. After removal of 5 bases from V and 2 bases from J, the junction contained 4 bases not matched to a gene. Germline V CDR1 and CDR2: MNHEY, SVGAGI. The CDR3 reads CASSRGLDTDTQYF. The CDR3 DNA sequence: TGTGCCAGCAGTCGCGGACTAGACACAGATACGCAGTATTTT.

The CDR3 spells CASSRTGSGYTF. The CDR3 DNA reads TGTGCCAGCAGCCGTACAGGGAGTGGCTACACCTTC. The chain joins TRBV7-2 to TRBJ1-2; D may be TRBD1 (6 bases). CDR1 is SGHTA and CDR2 is FQGNSA in the germline V gene. The CDR3 runs 12 residues. Trimming stripped 5 bases from V and 7 bases from J, with 11 bases between.

The V gene is TRBV7-9, the J gene TRBJ1-1, with D possibly being TRBD1 (5 bases). Germline CDR1 and CDR2: SEHNR and FQNEAQ (reference sequence). This CDR3 contains 12 residues. Trimming left V 4 bases short and J 4 bases short, with 7 bases between. CDR3 residues: CASSYGGTEAFF. The DNA for the CDR3 is TGTGCCAGCAGCTACGGGGGCACTGAAGCTTTCTTT.

The rearrangement joins TRBV4-1 to TRBJ1-2; no firm D call. This CDR3 has 12 residues. V shed 0 bases and J shed 8 bases, with 7 bases lying between them. Germline loops: CDR1 MGHRA, CDR2 YSYEKL. In nucleotides, the CDR3 is TGCGCCAGCAGCCAAGAGGGAGGCGGCTACACCTTC. Translated, it gives CASSQEGGGYTF.

The genes are TRBV28 and TRBJ2-7; TRBD2 aligns across 11 bases. Per the germline V gene, CDR1 is MDHEN and CDR2 is SYDVKM. The trim removed 1 base at V and 0 bases at J, leaving 11 bases unmatched. The CDR3 totals 19 residues. The CDR3 bases are TGTGCCAGCAGTTTATTGGTAGCGGGAGGGCTACTGAGCTCCTACGAGCAGTACTTC. It is translated as CASSLLVAGGLLSSYEQYF.

J is TRBJ1-3 and V is TRBV7-9; no reliable D call. The CDR3 length is 15 residues. Germline CDR1 SEHNR, CDR2 FQNEAQ (reference sequence). Trimming pared 5 bases from V and 3 bases from J, leaving 14 bases between. CDR3 protein: CASSRGEFHGNTIYF. The CDR3 DNA follows: TGTGCCAGCAGCCGTGGAGAGTTCCATGGAAACACCATATATTTT.

The V gene is TRBV11-2, the J gene TRBJ2-7, with D perhaps matching TRBD1 (6 bases). V lost 4 bases and J 0 bases, leaving 13 bases between the germline ends. This CDR3 has 15 residues. Looked up from germline, CDR1 is SGHAT and CDR2 is FQNNGV. The CDR3 DNA reads as TGTGCCAGCAGCTCCCATCTGGGGGCCTCCTACGAGCAGTACTTC. Protein sequence: CASSSHLGASYEQYF.

The V call is TRBV24-1, the J call TRBJ2-1; TRBD1 agrees at 12 bases. Germline trimming cut 6 bases from V and 0 bases from J; bases unmatched to any gene: 17. From germline, CDR1 is KGHDR and CDR2 SFDVKD. This CDR3 is built from 21 residues. Here the CDR3 reads CATSRALGTGGRGPSYNEQFF. CDR3 coding DNA: TGTGCCACCAGTCGGGCCTTAGGGACAGGGGGCCGAGGGCCCTCCTACAATGAGCAGTTCTTC.

This clone was recorded only once. The chain recombines TRBV18 with TRBJ2-3, with D unclear. Trimming pared 3 bases from V and 4 bases from J, leaving 8 bases between. Germline V gives CDR1 KGHSH, CDR2 LQKENI. This CDR3 spans 13 amino acids. The CDR3 sequence is CASSPPGADTQYF. The CDR3, as DNA: TGTGCCAGCTCACCCCCGGGTGCAGATACGCAGTATTTT.

The chain has TRBV19 and TRBJ2-7; D call uncertain. Trimming cost V 3 bases and J 0 bases, with 6 bases left between them. CDR3 size: 13 residues. In germline, CDR1 is LNHDA, CDR2 SQIVND (reference sequence). This CDR3 is CASSIDFSYEQYF. Written as DNA, the CDR3 is TGTGCCAGTAGTATCGACTTCTCCTACGAGCAGTACTTC.

V gene TRBV6-5 combines with J gene TRBJ1-5; no definite D call. CDR3 length equals 12 residues. Germline V gene data show CDR1 as MNHEY and CDR2 as SVGAGI. The CDR3 coding sequence is TGTCCGCAAGCTATAGGCAATCAGCCCCAGCATTTT. Amino acid sequence: CPQAIGNQPQHF.